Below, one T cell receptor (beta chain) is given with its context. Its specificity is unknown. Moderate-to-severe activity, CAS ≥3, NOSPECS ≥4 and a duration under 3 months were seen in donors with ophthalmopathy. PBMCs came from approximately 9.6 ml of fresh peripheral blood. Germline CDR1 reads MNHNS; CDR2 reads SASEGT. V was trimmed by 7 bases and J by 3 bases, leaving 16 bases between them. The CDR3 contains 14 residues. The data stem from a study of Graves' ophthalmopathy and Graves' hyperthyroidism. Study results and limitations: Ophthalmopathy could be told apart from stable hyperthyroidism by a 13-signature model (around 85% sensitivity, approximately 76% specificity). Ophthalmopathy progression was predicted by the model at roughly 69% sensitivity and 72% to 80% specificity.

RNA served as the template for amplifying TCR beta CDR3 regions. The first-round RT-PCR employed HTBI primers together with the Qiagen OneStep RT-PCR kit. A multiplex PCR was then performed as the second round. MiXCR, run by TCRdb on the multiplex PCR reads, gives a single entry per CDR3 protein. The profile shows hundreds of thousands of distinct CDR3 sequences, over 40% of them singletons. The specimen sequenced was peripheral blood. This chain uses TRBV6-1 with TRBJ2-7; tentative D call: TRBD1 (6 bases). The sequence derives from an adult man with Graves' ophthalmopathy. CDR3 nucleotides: TGTGCCAGCAAGATCAGGACAGCCTTCTACGAGCAGTACTTC. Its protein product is CASKIRTAFYEQYF.